Given below is one T cell receptor beta chain in context. Its antigen remains unknown. Germline V CDR1 and CDR2: MNHNS, SASEGT. Trimming pared 3 bases from V and 3 bases from J, leaving 6 bases between. This CDR3 comprises 12 residues. Measured with immunoSEQ multiplex PCR; TCRdb has only the in-frame clones, and not every one. There are about 50,000 clones in the sample; around 84% occur only once, and 7.4% lies in the top ten. The sample originates from a study of a mutant IDH1 vaccine in newly diagnosed glioma. Study-level background: Receipt of radiotherapy, temozolomide, or both preceded the study, and most received both.

Study-wide results and limits: Immune responses induced by vaccination arose in 93.3% of the patients.

The time point denotes: week 5, during vaccination. In the vaccine, a single dose held 300 ug of the mutant IDH1 20-mer peptide, along with topical imiquimod. This specimen consisted of PBMCs, obtained from a glioma patient whose treatment included an IDH1 peptide vaccine. The receptor was isolated from a woman between 50 and 59 years old with glioma. The chain combines TRBV6-1 with TRBJ2-7, with a tentative D call TRBD1 (5 bases). The CDR3 region is CASSDRVYEQYF. The CDR3, as DNA: TGTGCCAGCAGTGACAGGGTCTACGAGCAGTACTTC.